Below, 31 T cell receptor beta chains from the same sample are listed, as sequenced in a study of blood T cell repertoires in COVID-19. Here immunoSEQ multiplex PCR was the method, and the copy in TCRdb shows in-frame clones only, minus some. The data contain about 49,000 clones, roughly four fifths of them singletons. The sample consisted of peripheral blood. Receptors were obtained from a woman aged 55-69 years with acute or convalescent COVID-19.

This clone was seen once. This chain connects TRBV11-2 to TRBJ2-1; 8 nucleotides match TRBD2. The J segment lost 12 bases and the V segment lost 3 bases, leaving 13 bases of the junction unmatched. CDR1 SGHAT and CDR2 FQNNGV come from the germline V gene. The CDR3 sequence is 15 residues long. As DNA, the CDR3 is TGTGCCAGCAGCTTTGTTGCGGGGGGCCCGGGTGGGCAGTTCTTC. Translation gives CASSFVAGGPGGQFF.

This clone was observed once. This chain joins TRBV7-9 and TRBJ2-1; 7 positions match TRBD2. The CDR3 has 13 residues. Germline CDR1 is SEHNR and CDR2 is FQNEAQ (reference sequence). V trimming: 4 bases; J trimming: 9 bases; junction bases outside the gene matches: 6. In nucleotides, the CDR3 is TGTGCCAGCAGCTCCCGCGGGAGAGGTGAGCAGTTCTTC. This gives the protein CASSSRGRGEQFF.

This clone was seen a few times. The rearrangement joins TRBV6-5 to TRBJ1-2, with D tentatively TRBD1 (6 bases). Germline V CDR1 and CDR2: MNHEY, SVGAGI. CDR3 length: 14 residues. The ends were cut back, 8 bases at V and 7 bases at J, with 20 bases in the middle. The CDR3 nucleotides read TGTGCCAGCGCAAGGGGGTGGGGGTCCTCTGGCTACACCTTC. Its protein is CASARGWGSSGYTF.

This sequence joins TRBV18 and TRBJ2-1; the match to TRBD2 covers 10 bases. J gave up 7 bases and V 4 bases, and 10 bases lay outside the gene matches. In germline, CDR1 is KGHSH, CDR2 LQKENI. The CDR3 loop spans 16 amino acids. The CDR3 nucleotides are TGTGCCAGCTCACAACCAGGGGCTAGCGGGGGTAATGAGCAGTTCTTC. It specifies CASSQPGASGGNEQFF.

The chain recombines TRBV28 with TRBJ1-6; D possibly corresponds to TRBD1 (5 bases). CDR3 length equals 15 residues. V lost 8 bases and J lost 0, with 11 bases in between. Germline values: CDR1 MDHEN, CDR2 SYDVKM. The CDR3 is CASVGGSSYNSPLHF. CDR3 in DNA: TGTGCCAGCGTTGGGGGGAGCTCCTATAATTCACCCCTCCACTTT. The variable domain in full, completed from reference TRBV28 and TRBJ1-6, reads DVKVTQSSRYLVKRTGEKVFLECVQDMDHENMFWYRQDPGLGLRLIYFSYDVKMKEKGDIPEGYSVSREKKERFSLILESASTNQTSMYLCASVGGSSYNSPLHFGNGTRLTVT.

The chain combines TRBV5-1 with TRBJ1-4, with a tentative D call TRBD1 (6 bases). V was clipped by 1 base and J by 8 bases, with 18 bases between them. The germline V gene has CDR1 SGHRS and CDR2 YFSETQ. This CDR3 comprises 16 residues. The CDR3 DNA reads as TGCGCCAGCAGCTTGAGTGGCGTCAGCCAGGGGGAAAAACTGTTTTTT. Translated, it gives CASSLSGVSQGEKLFF.

V is TRBV18 and J is TRBJ2-7; D may be TRBD2 (6 bases). V lost 6 bases and J lost 6, with 12 bases in between. The CDR3 is made up of 12 amino acids. The germline V gene encodes CDR1 KGHSH and CDR2 LQKENI. This chain's CDR3 is CASSRGEFEQYF. CDR3 nucleotide sequence: TGTGCCAGCTCCCGCGGGGAATTCGAGCAGTACTTC.

The J gene is TRBJ2-5, the V gene TRBV2; D not resolved. In germline, CDR1 is SNHLY, CDR2 FYNNEI. Trimming removed 9 bases from V and 2 bases from J, with 7 bases in between. This CDR3 spans 11 amino acids. In DNA, the CDR3 is TGTGCCAGTTCCCTTCAAGAGACCCAGTACTTC. This gives the protein CASSLQETQYF.

This chain uses TRBV7-3 with TRBJ2-3; D gene unclear. Trimming took 2 bases from V and 2 from J, leaving 8 bases between them. This CDR3 is 14 amino acids long. The germline CDR1 and CDR2 sequences are SGHTA and FQGTGA. The CDR3 sequence: CASSLAALTDTQYF. CDR3 sequence (DNA): TGTGCCAGCAGCTTAGCGGCCCTCACAGATACGCAGTATTTT.

The rearrangement links TRBV10-3 to TRBJ1-2; D is possibly TRBD1 (5 bases). This CDR3 has 13 amino acids. Between the trimmed V and J ends, which lost 4 bases and 7 bases, there was a span of 13 bases. Germline CDR1 and CDR2: ENHRY and SYGVKD. The CDR3 nucleotides are TGTGCCATCAGTGCCCAGGGTATGGCTGGCTACACCTTC. Translating it yields CAISAQGMAGYTF.

This sequence joins TRBV6-5 and TRBJ2-5, with D possibly TRBD1 on 6 matching bases. Trimming stripped 6 bases from V and 0 bases from J, with 14 bases between. CDR1 and CDR2 from the germline V gene are MNHEY and SVGAGI. There are 15 residues in the CDR3. CDR3 residues: CASSKYRAYQETQYF. The CDR3 DNA reads as TGTGCCAGCAGCAAATACAGGGCGTACCAAGAGACCCAGTACTTC.

The chain joins TRBV9 to TRBJ2-2; 8 bases line up with TRBD2. The CDR3 is 16 residues long. With V trimmed by 4 bases and J by 7 bases, 12 bases remained unmatched. The germline CDR1 and CDR2 sequences are SGDLS and YYNGEE. The CDR3 DNA reads TGTGCCAGCAGCCCAGGGATCGGGGGGGCCAACGGGGAGCTGTTTTTT. It encodes CASSPGIGGANGELFF.

V and J are TRBV24-1 and TRBJ2-1; 8 bases match TRBD1. The CDR3 extends over 16 amino acids. The J segment lost 0 bases and the V segment lost 3 bases, leaving 3 bases of the junction unmatched. CDR1 KGHDR and CDR2 SFDVKD come from the germline V gene. The CDR3 sequence: CATSDRQGTSYNEQFF. CDR3 coding DNA: TGTGCCACCAGTGATCGACAGGGGACCTCCTACAATGAGCAGTTCTTC.

The chain combines TRBV7-5 with TRBJ2-5; the table's TRBD1 call for D was not verified on the DNA. TRBV7-5 is tagged as a pseudogene. This CDR3 contains 16 residues. The CDR3 region has the DNA TGTGCCAGAAGCTTATCGCCGGGGACAGGGGAAGAGACCCAGTACTTC. Its translation is CARSLSPGTGEETQYF.

This chain connects TRBV5-1 to TRBJ2-2, with 8 bases that match TRBD1. Germline lookup yields CDR1 SGHRS and CDR2 YFSETQ. The V and J ends lost 0 bases and 3 bases, in that order; junction bases with no gene match: 4. CDR3 length: 16 residues. The CDR3 nucleotides read TGCGCCAGCAGCTTGGAGTTCAGGGGGCACACCGGGGAGCTGTTTTTT. It specifies CASSLEFRGHTGELFF.

This rearrangement joins TRBV7-2 to TRBJ2-7, with 10 bases matching TRBD2. Germline V CDR1 and CDR2: SGHTA, FQGNSA. The CDR3 has 14 residues. V gave up 2 bases and J gave up 6 bases; unmatched junction bases: 4. The CDR3 reads CASSLTSGVAEQYF. CDR3 nucleotides: TGTGCCAGCAGCTTAACTAGCGGGGTCGCCGAGCAGTACTTC.

This clone came up a few times. The chain is built from TRBV19 and TRBJ1-2; 10 bases agree with TRBD1. The trim removed 3 bases at V and 2 bases at J, leaving 3 bases unmatched. The length of the CDR3 is 15 residues. The V gene's germline CDR1 is LNHDA and CDR2 SQIVND (reference sequence). The CDR3: CASSIRTGGNYGYTF. CDR3 nucleotides: TGTGCCAGTAGTATTCGGACAGGGGGGAACTATGGCTACACCTTC.

The V call is TRBV7-3, the J call TRBJ2-1; the match to TRBD1 covers 7 bases. This CDR3 spans 15 amino acids. The V and J ends lost 4 bases and 4 bases, in that order; junction bases with no gene match: 7. Germline V lookup: CDR1 SGHTA, CDR2 FQGTGA. The CDR3 DNA reads TGTGCCAGCAGCTCAGACAGGGCCAATTACAATGAGCAGTTCTTC. Amino acid sequence: CASSSDRANYNEQFF.

The chain has TRBV11-2 and TRBJ2-7; 11 bases match TRBD1. V lost 0 bases, J lost 6 bases, and 7 bases stayed unmatched. The CDR3 is 16 residues long. Germline V CDR1 and CDR2: SGHAT, FQNNGV. CDR3 sequence: CASSLDSGQGAIEQYF. The CDR3 bases are TGTGCCAGCAGCTTAGATTCAGGACAGGGGGCTATCGAGCAGTACTTC.

The rearrangement joins TRBV6-5 to TRBJ1-1; D is unresolved. The CDR3 contains 12 residues. The germline CDR1 and CDR2 sequences are MNHEY and SVGAGI. Trimming cost V 6 bases and J 3 bases, with 8 bases left between them. The CDR3 nucleotides read TGTGCCAGCAGAAACTCACACACTGAAGCTTTCTTT. Protein: CASRNSHTEAFF.

The chain carries TRBV4-2 and TRBJ2-3, with TRBD1 identical over 8 bases. CDR1 is LGHNA and CDR2 is YNFKEQ in the germline V gene. The V and J ends lost 2 bases and 2 bases, in that order; junction bases with no gene match: 12. The CDR3 has 18 residues. CDR3 loop: CASSQKILMDRATDTQYF. The CDR3, as DNA: TGTGCCAGCAGCCAAAAAATTCTTATGGACAGGGCCACAGATACGCAGTATTTT.

This chain connects TRBV3-1 (or the pseudogene TRBV3-2) to TRBJ2-2; TRBD2 matches at 10 bases. The CDR3 loop spans 16 amino acids. Unmatched junction bases numbered 5, after V lost 2 bases and J lost 5 bases. CDR1 and CDR2 (germline): LGHDT, YNNKEL (reference sequence). The CDR3 DNA is TGTGCCAGCAGCCAAACTAGCGGGGCCCTTACCGGGGAGCTGTTTTTT. Translating gives CASSQTSGALTGELFF.

The chain joins TRBV2 to TRBJ1-5; 7 nucleotides agree with TRBD1. V lost 4 bases, J lost 7 bases, and 7 bases stayed unmatched. This CDR3 region has 14 residues. Germline-derived CDR1 and CDR2 are SNHLY and FYNNEI. CDR3 sequence reads: CASSARQGRQPQHF. The DNA of the CDR3 is TGTGCCAGCAGTGCGCGACAGGGCAGGCAGCCCCAGCATTTT. Full variable domain (remainder filled in from reference TRBV2 and TRBJ1-5): EPEVTQTPSHQVTQMGQEVILRCVPISNHLYFYWYRQILGQKVEFLVSFYNNEISEKSEIFDDQFSVERPDGSNFTLKIRSTKLEDSAMYFCASSARQGRQPQHFGDGTRLSIL.

J is TRBJ2-7 and V is TRBV19; TRBD1 agrees at 9 bases. There are 16 residues in the CDR3. V lost 6 bases and J lost 1; bases outside the gene matches: 10. Per germline, CDR1 LNHDA and CDR2 SQIVND (reference sequence). The DNA for the CDR3 is TGTGCCAGTAGACCACAAACCGGGACAGGGTCCTACGAGCAGTACTTC. Translation: CASRPQTGTGSYEQYF.

The genes are TRBV15 and TRBJ1-5; D remains unclear. Looked up from germline, CDR1 is LNHNV and CDR2 is YYDKDF (reference sequence). V lost 2 bases to trimming and J lost 0 bases, with 8 bases between them. This CDR3 has 15 residues. The CDR3 here is CATSRQVYSNQPQHF. The CDR3 DNA sequence: TGTGCCACCAGCAGACAGGTCTATAGCAATCAGCCCCAGCATTTT.

V and J are TRBV5-4 and TRBJ1-5; D uncertain. The V end lost 2 bases, the J end lost 8 bases, and 11 bases lay between the germline ends. The CDR3 runs 13 residues. CDR1 is SGHNT, CDR2 YYREEE, per germline (reference sequence). In DNA form, the CDR3 reads TGTGCCAGCAGCTTCGACAACCGCGAGCCCCAGCATTTT. This gives the protein CASSFDNREPQHF.

The chain links TRBV24-1 to TRBJ2-1; 12 nucleotides line up with TRBD2. V shed 9 bases and J 4 bases; nucleotides not matched to a gene: 6. Germline CDR1 is KGHDR and CDR2 is SFDVKD. This CDR3 has 15 amino acids. The CDR3 protein is CATGLAGHDYNEQFF. DNA of the CDR3: TGTGCCACCGGACTAGCGGGGCATGATTACAATGAGCAGTTCTTC.

V and J are TRBV5-8 and TRBJ1-6; D is unresolved. The germline V gene encodes CDR1 SGHTS and CDR2 YDEGEE. The CDR3 runs to 14 residues. V was cut by 4 bases and J by 7 bases, with 12 bases left in between. As DNA, the CDR3 is TGTGCCAGCAGCCCTGGACGGGAGAATTCACCCCTCCACTTT. It codes for CASSPGRENSPLHF.

The J gene is TRBJ1-3, the V gene TRBV2, with D unresolved. From germline, CDR1 is SNHLY and CDR2 FYNNEI. Deletions cut 4 bases from V and 1 base from J, with 14 bases between. The CDR3 has 16 amino acids. The CDR3 region is CASSVAKHPSGNTIYF. The CDR3 nucleotides are TGTGCCAGCAGTGTGGCAAAACACCCTTCTGGAAACACCATATATTTT.

DNA for the CDR3: TGCGCCAGCACCCCCAAAGCAAGGAACACCGGGGAGCTGTTTTTT. This codes for CASTPKARNTGELFF. V gene TRBV5-1 combines with J gene TRBJ2-2, with D unresolved. The CDR3 extends over 15 amino acids. Trimming removed 6 bases from V and 1 base from J, with 13 bases in between. Germline V CDR1 and CDR2: SGHRS, YFSETQ.

The chain couples TRBV9 to TRBJ2-1; 11 bases match TRBD2. The CDR3 length is 17 residues. With 4 bases clipped from V and 4 bases from J, the junction kept 10 bases outside the gene matches. Germline V gene sequence: CDR1 SGDLS, CDR2 YYNGEE. The CDR3: CASSPLAGGSGYNEQFF. The CDR3 DNA sequence: TGTGCCAGCAGCCCGCTAGCGGGGGGCTCCGGATACAATGAGCAGTTCTTC.